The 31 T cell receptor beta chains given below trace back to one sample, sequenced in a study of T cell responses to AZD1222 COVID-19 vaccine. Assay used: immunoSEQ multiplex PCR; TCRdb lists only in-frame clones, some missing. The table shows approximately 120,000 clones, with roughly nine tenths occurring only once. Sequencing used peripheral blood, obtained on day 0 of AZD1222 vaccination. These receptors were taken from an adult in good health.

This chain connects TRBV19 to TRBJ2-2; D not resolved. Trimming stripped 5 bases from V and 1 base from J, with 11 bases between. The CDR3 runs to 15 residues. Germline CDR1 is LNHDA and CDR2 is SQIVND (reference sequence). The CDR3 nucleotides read TGTGCCAGTAGTCCCGTCTTAGAGAACACCGGGGAGCTGTTTTTT. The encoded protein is CASSPVLENTGELFF.

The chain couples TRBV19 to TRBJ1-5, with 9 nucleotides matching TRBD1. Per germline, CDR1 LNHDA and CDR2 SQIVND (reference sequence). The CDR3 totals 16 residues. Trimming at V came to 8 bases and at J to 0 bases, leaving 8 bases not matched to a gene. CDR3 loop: CASRSRQGDSNQPQHF. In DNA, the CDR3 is TGTGCCAGTCGAAGCCGACAGGGGGATAGCAATCAGCCCCAGCATTTT.

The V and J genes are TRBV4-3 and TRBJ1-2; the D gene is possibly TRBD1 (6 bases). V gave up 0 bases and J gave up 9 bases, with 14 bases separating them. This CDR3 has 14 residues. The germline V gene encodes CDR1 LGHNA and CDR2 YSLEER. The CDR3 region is CASSQDGRGNSYTF. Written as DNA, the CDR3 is TGCGCCAGCAGCCAAGATGGCAGGGGCAATAGCTACACCTTC.

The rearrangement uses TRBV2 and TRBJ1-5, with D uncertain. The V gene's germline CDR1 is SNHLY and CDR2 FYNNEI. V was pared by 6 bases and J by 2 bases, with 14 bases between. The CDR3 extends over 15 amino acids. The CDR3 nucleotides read TGTGCCAGCAGCCAATACAGAGATGGCAATCAGCCCCAGCATTTT. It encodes CASSQYRDGNQPQHF.

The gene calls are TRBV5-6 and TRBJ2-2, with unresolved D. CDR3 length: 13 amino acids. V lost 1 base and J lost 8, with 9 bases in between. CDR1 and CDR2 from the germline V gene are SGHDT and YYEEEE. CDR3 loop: CASSLRSRGELFF. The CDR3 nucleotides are TGTGCCAGCAGCTTGAGGTCCAGGGGGGAGCTGTTTTTT. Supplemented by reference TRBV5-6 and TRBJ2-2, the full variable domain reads DAGVTQSPTHLIKTRGQQVTLRCSPKSGHDTVSWYQQALGQGPQFIFQYYEEEERQRGNFPDRFSGHQFPNYSSELNVNALLLGDSALYLCASSLRSRGELFFGEGSRLTVL.

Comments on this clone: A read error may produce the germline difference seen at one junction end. CDR3 protein: CASCISNEKLFF. DNA of the CDR3: TGTGCCAGTTGTATATCGAATGAAAAACTGTTTTTT. The V call is TRBV19, the J call TRBJ1-4; D call uncertain. CDR1 LNHDA and CDR2 SQIVND come from the germline V gene (reference sequence). The CDR3 has 12 residues.

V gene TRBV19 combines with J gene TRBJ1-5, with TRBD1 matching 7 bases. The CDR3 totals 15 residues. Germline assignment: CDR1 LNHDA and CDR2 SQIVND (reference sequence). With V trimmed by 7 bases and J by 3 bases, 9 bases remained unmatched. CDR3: CASKRGRGHNQPQHF. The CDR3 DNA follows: TGTGCCAGTAAGAGGGGTAGGGGGCACAATCAGCCCCAGCATTTT. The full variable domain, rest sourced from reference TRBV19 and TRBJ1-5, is DGGITQSPKYLFRKEGQNVTLSCEQNLNHDAMYWYRQDPGQGLRLIYYSQIVNDFQKGDIAEGYSVSREKKESFPLTVTSAQKNPTAFYLCASKRGRGHNQPQHFGDGTRLSIL.

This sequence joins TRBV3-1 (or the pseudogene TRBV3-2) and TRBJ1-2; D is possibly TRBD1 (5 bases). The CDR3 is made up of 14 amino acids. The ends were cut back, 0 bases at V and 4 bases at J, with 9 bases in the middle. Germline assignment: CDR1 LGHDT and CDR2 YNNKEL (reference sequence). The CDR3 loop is CASSQEGEFYGYTF. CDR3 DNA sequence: TGTGCCAGCAGCCAAGAGGGGGAATTCTATGGCTACACCTTC.

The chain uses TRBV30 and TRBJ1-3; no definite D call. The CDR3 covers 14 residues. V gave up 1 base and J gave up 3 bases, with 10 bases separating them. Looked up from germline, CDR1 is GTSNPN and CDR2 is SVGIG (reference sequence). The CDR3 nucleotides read TGTGCCTGGAGTGCGGACGCCAATGGAAACACCATATATTTT. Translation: CAWSADANGNTIYF.

This CDR3 reads CASSIRTGENEAFF. The CDR3 DNA sequence: TGTGCCAGTAGTATTCGAACAGGGGAAAATGAAGCTTTCTTT. The chain couples TRBV19 to TRBJ1-1; 7 positions match TRBD1. The CDR3 has 14 residues. Germline V gives CDR1 LNHDA, CDR2 SQIVND (reference sequence). V trimming: 3 bases; J trimming: 7 bases; junction bases outside the gene matches: 8.

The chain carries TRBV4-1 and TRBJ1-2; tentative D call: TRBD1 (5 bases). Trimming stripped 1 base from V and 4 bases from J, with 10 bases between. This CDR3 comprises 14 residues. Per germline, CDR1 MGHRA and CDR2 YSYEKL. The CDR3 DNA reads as TGCGCCAGCAGCCAAGTACAGGCTAGCTATGGCTACACCTTC. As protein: CASSQVQASYGYTF.

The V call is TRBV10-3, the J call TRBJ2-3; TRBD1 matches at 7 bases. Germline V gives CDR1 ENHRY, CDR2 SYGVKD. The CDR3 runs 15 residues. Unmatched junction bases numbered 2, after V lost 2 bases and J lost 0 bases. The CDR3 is CAISERTGSTDTQYF. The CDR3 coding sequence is TGTGCCATCAGTGAGAGGACAGGTAGCACAGATACGCAGTATTTT.

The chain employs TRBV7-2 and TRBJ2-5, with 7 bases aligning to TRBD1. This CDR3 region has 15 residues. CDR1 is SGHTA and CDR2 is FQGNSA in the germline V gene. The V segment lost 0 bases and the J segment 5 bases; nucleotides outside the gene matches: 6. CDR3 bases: TGTGCCAGCAGCTTAGCCTTGACAGGGTTGGAGACCCAGTACTTC. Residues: CASSLALTGLETQYF.

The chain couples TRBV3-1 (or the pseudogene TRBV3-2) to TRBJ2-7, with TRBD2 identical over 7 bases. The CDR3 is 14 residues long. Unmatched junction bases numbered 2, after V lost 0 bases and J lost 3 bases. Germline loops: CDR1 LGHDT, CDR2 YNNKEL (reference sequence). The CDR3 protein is CASSQDGGVYEQYF. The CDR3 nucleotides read TGTGCCAGCAGCCAAGATGGGGGGGTCTACGAGCAGTACTTC.

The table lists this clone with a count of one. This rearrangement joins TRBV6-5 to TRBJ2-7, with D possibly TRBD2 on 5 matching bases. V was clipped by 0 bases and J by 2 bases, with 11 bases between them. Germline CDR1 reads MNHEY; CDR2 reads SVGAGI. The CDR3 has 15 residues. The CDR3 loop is CASSYSGRGPYEQYF. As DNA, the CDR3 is TGTGCCAGCAGTTACTCAGGGAGAGGGCCCTACGAGCAGTACTTC.

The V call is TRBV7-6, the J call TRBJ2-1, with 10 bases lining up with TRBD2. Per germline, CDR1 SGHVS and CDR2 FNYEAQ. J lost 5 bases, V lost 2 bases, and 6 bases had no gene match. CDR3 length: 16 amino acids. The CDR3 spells CASSLLAGASDNEQFF. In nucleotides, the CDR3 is TGTGCCAGCAGCTTACTAGCGGGAGCCTCAGACAATGAGCAGTTCTTC.

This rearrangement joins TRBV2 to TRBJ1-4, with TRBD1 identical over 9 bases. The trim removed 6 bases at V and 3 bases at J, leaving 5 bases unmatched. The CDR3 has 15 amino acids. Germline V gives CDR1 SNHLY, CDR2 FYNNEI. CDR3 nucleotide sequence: TGTGCCAGCAGAAGGACAGGGGCAGCTAATGAAAAACTGTTTTTT. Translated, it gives CASRRTGAANEKLFF. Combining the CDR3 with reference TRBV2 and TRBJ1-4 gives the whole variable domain EPEVTQTPSHQVTQMGQEVILRCVPISNHLYFYWYRQILGQKVEFLVSFYNNEISEKSEIFDDQFSVERPDGSNFTLKIRSTKLEDSAMYFCASRRTGAANEKLFFGSGTQLSVL.

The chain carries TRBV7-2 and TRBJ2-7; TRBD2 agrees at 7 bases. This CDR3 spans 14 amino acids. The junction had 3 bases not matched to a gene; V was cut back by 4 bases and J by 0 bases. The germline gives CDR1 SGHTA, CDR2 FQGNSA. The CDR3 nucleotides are TGTGCCAGCAGCTCATGGACTAGCTCCTACGAGCAGTACTTC. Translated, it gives CASSSWTSSYEQYF.

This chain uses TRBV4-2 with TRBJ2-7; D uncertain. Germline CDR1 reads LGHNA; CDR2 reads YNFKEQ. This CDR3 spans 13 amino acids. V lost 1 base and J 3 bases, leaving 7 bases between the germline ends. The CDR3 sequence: CASSQGPHYEQYF. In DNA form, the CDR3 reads TGTGCCAGCAGCCAAGGGCCCCACTACGAGCAGTACTTC.

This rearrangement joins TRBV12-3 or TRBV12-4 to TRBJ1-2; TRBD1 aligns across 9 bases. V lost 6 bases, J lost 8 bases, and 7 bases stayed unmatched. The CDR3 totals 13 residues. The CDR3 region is CASSRGQGEGYTF. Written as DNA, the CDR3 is TGTGCCAGCAGCCGGGGACAGGGAGAGGGCTACACCTTC.

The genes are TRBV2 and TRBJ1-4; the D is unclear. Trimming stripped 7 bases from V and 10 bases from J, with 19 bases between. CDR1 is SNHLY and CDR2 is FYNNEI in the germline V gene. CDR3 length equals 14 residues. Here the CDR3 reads CASMYVVGPSKLFF. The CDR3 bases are TGTGCCAGCATGTATGTAGTAGGCCCTTCAAAACTGTTTTTT.

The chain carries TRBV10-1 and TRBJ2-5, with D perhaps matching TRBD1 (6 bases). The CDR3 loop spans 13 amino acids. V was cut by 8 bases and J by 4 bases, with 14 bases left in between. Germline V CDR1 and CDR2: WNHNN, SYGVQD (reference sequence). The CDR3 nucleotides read TGCGCCAGCCCCGAGGGGGTTCCAGAGACCCAGTACTTC. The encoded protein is CASPEGVPETQYF.

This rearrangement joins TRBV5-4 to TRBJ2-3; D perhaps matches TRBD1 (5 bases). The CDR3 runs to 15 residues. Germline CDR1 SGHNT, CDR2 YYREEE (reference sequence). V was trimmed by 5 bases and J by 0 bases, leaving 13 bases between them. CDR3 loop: CASRIDRQSTDTQYF. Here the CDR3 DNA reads TGTGCCAGCAGGATAGACAGACAGAGCACAGATACGCAGTATTTT. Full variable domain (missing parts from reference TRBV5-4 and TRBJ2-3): ETGVTQSPTHLIKTRGQQVTLRCSSQSGHNTVSWYQQALGQGPQFIFQYYREEENGRGNFPPRFSGLQFPNYSSELNVNALELDDSALYLCASRIDRQSTDTQYFGPGTRLTVL.

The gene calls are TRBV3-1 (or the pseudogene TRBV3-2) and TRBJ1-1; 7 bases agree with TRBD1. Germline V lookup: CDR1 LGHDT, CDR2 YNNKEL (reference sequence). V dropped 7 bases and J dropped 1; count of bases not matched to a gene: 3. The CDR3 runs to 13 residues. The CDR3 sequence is CASMGQQNTEAFF. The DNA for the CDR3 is TGTGCCAGCATGGGACAGCAGAACACTGAAGCTTTCTTT.

This chain's CDR3 is CASFLGHAAGNTIYF. The CDR3 DNA reads TGTGCCAGCTTTCTCGGACACGCTGCTGGAAACACCATATATTTT. The chain combines TRBV18 with TRBJ1-3; D is possibly TRBD1 (5 bases). V dropped 7 bases and J dropped 2 bases, with 15 bases sitting between them. CDR1 is KGHSH and CDR2 is LQKENI in the germline V gene. The CDR3 runs 15 residues. The full variable domain, with the rest looked up from reference TRBV18 and TRBJ1-3, is NAGVMQNPRHLVRRRGQEARLRCSPMKGHSHVYWYRQLPEEGLKFMVYLQKENIIDESGMPKERFSAEFPKEGPSILRIQQVVRGDSAAYFCASFLGHAAGNTIYFGEGSWLTVV.

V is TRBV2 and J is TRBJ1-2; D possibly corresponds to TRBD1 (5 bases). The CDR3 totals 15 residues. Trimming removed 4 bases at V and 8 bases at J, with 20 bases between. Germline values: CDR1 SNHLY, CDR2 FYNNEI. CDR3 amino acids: CASSGDFLGLGGYTF. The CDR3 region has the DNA TGTGCCAGCAGTGGGGACTTCCTGGGACTTGGCGGCTACACCTTC.

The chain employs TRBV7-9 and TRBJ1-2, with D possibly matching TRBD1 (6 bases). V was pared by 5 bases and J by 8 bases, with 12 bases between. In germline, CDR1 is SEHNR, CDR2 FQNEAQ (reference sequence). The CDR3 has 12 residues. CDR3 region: CASSPRTEGYTF. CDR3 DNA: TGTGCCAGCAGCCCACGGACAGAAGGCTACACCTTC.

The CDR3 DNA reads as TGTGCCAGCAGTTACTCGAAGTGGTTAGGGGACACTGAAGCTTTCTTT. Its protein is CASSYSKWLGDTEAFF. This chain joins TRBV6-5 and TRBJ1-1; TRBD1 is a possible D gene (5 bases). The CDR3 length is 16 residues. V lost 0 bases, J lost 3 bases, and 14 bases lay in between. The germline V gene has CDR1 MNHEY and CDR2 SVGAGI.

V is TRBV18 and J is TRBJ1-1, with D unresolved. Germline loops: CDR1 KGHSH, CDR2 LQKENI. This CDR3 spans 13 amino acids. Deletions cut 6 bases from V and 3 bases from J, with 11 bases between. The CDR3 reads CASSYNSYTEAFF. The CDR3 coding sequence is TGTGCCAGCTCGTACAACAGTTACACTGAAGCTTTCTTT.

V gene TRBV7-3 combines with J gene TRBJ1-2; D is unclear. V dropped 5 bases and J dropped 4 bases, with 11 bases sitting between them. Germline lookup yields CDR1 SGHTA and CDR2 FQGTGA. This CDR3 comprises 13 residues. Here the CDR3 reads CASSPGPSYGYTF. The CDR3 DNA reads TGTGCCAGCAGCCCCGGACCCAGCTATGGCTACACCTTC. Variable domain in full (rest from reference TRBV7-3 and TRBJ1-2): GAGVSQTPSNKVTEKGKYVELRCDPISGHTALYWYRQSLGQGPEFLIYFQGTGAADDSGLPNDRFFAVRPEGSVSTLKIQRTERGDSAVYLCASSPGPSYGYTFGSGTRLTVV.

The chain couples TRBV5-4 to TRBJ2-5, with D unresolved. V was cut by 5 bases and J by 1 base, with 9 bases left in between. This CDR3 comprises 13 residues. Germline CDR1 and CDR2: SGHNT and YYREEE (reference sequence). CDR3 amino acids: CASRHVSQETQYF. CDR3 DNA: TGTGCCAGCAGACATGTGAGCCAAGAGACCCAGTACTTC.